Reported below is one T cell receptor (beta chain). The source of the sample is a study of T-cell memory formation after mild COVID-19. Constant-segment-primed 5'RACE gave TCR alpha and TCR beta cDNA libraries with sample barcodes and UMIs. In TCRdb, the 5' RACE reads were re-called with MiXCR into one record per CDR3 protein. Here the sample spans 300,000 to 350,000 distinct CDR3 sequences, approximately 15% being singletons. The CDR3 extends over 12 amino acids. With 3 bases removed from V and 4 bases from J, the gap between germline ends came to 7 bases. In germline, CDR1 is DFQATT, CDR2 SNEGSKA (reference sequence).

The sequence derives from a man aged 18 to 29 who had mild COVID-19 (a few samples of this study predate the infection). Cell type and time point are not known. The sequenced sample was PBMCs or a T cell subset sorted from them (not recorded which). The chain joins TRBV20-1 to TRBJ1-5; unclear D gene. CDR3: CSASTGNQPQHF. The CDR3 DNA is TGCAGTGCTAGTACTGGGAATCAGCCCCAGCATTTT.